Below, 6 T cell receptor beta chains from the same sample are listed, as sequenced in a study of Ad26.COV2.S vaccination and SARS-CoV-2 variants. Sequenced by immunoSEQ multiplex PCR; TCRdb stores in-frame clones only, minus some. The table records some 320,000 clones, 86% of them present only once. Specified treatment: around 19 received Ad26.COV2.S at low or high dose, single or two shots; several received placebo; per-sample allocation not given. The investigators took samples on day 63 after the first vaccine or placebo injection. The sequenced sample was peripheral blood, obtained in a trial of Ad26.COV2.S vaccine versus placebo. The receptors were gathered from a person aged 18-60 years who received the Ad26.COV2.S COVID-19 vaccine or a placebo.

The CDR3 nucleotides read TGTGCCAGCACAGCAGGGGATCGATACACCGGGGAGCTGTTTTTT. Translating gives CASTAGDRYTGELFF. V is TRBV27 and J is TRBJ2-2; D perhaps matches TRBD1 (6 bases). Germline-derived CDR1 and CDR2 are MNHEY and SMNVEV (reference sequence). With 7 bases removed from V and 3 bases from J, the gap between germline ends came to 15 bases. This CDR3 comprises 15 residues.

The chain recombines TRBV29-1 with TRBJ1-4; D call uncertain. The V end was cut by 6 bases, the J end by 6 bases, with 8 bases between. Germline CDR1 reads SQVTM; CDR2 reads ANQGSEA. The CDR3 covers 11 residues. CDR3 in amino acids: CSVIGDEKLFF. The CDR3 DNA reads as TGCAGCGTAATTGGAGATGAAAAACTGTTTTTT. The variable domain in full, completed from reference TRBV29-1 and TRBJ1-4, reads SAVISQKPSRDICQRGTSLTIQCQVDSQVTMMFWYRQQPGQSLTLIATANQGSEATYESGFVIDKFPISRPNLTFSTLTVSNMSPEDSSIYLCSVIGDEKLFFGSGTQLSVL.

The count of this clone is one. Additional DNA sequences in this sample encode the identical CDR3. The gene calls are TRBV9 and TRBJ1-1; no clear D. Trimming took off 0 bases at V and 1 base at J, with 4 bases between the two ends. Germline V gene lookup returns CDR1 SGDLS and CDR2 YYNGEE. This CDR3 has 13 amino acids. The CDR3, as DNA: TGTGCCAGCAGCGTAGCCCCGAACACTGAAGCTTTCTTT. It translates to CASSVAPNTEAFF.

As for this clone: Sequence at one end of the junction differs from germline and may be a read error. The chain links TRBV18 to TRBJ1-2, with 8 positions matching TRBD1. Per the germline V gene, CDR1 is KGHSH and CDR2 is LQKENI. The CDR3 contains 14 residues. CDR3 sequence reads: CASSPQGGDYGYTF. CDR3 DNA: TGTGCCAGCTCCCCACAGGGGGGGGACTATGGCTACACCTTC.

This clone appeared many times. The chain recombines TRBV4-3 with TRBJ2-2, with D possibly TRBD2 on 6 matching bases. Trimming removed 1 base from V and 0 bases from J, with 18 bases in between. Germline V gene sequence: CDR1 LGHNA, CDR2 YSLEER. This CDR3 region has 19 residues. The CDR3 region has the DNA TGCGCCAGCAGCCAAGGAATCGTTTGGAGGGCACCGAACACCGGGGAGCTGTTTTTT. It translates to CASSQGIVWRAPNTGELFF.

CDR3 protein: CASSHSGTEAFNSPLHF. The CDR3 bases are TGTGCCAGCAGCCACTCCGGGACAGAAGCTTTTAATTCACCCCTCCACTTT. This chain connects TRBV5-4 to TRBJ1-6; TRBD1 matches 7 bases. J gave up 6 bases and V 4 bases, and 13 bases lay outside the gene matches. Germline V gene sequence: CDR1 SGHNT, CDR2 YYREEE (reference sequence). This CDR3 is 17 amino acids long.